This record looks at one T cell receptor beta chain sequence and its context. Its cognate antigen is unknown. The data were obtained in a study of beta chain features in type 1 diabetes. Across the whole study: No patient-donor differences in age, gender, total cells or subset yield.

Whole-study findings and limits: Fewer junction insertions and more nucleotide deletions appeared in type 1 diabetes patients.

This CDR3 has 16 amino acids. Trimming cost V 2 bases and J 2 bases; bases outside gene matches: 3. Germline CDR1 reads MGHRA; CDR2 reads YSYEKL. Expressed TCRB transcripts were sequenced after all isolated RNA was converted to cDNA. Assay used: immunoSEQ multiplex PCR; TCRdb lists only in-frame clones, some missing. The sample records under 400,000 clones, 20% being singletons. The clonotype comes from a woman aged 18-30 years in good health. The sample consisted of naive CD4+ T cells from blood. The chain recombines TRBV4-1 with TRBJ2-1; 10 positions agree with TRBD1. The chain's CDR3 is CASSQPDRGTYNEQFF. The CDR3 nucleotides read TGCGCCAGCAGCCAACCGGACAGGGGGACCTACAATGAGCAGTTCTTC.